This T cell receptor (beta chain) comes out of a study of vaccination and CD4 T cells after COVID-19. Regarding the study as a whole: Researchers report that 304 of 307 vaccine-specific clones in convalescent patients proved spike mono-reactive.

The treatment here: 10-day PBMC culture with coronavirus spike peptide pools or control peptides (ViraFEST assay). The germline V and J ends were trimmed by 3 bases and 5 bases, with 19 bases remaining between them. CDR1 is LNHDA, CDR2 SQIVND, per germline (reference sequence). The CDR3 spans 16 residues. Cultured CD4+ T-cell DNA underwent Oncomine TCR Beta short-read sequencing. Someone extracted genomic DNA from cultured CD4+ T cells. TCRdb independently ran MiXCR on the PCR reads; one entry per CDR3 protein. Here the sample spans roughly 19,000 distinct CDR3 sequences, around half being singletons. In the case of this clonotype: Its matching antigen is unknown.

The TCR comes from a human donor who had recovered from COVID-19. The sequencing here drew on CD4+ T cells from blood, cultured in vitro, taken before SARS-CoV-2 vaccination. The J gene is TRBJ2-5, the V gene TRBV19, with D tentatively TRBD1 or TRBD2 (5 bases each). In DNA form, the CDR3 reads TGTGCCAGTAGTATTTACGACACCTCCGGGGACGAGACCCAGTACTTC. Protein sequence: CASSIYDTSGDETQYF.